Detailed here is one T cell receptor (beta chain). Its matching antigen is unknown. The data stem from a study of CD8 T cells in ankylosing spondylitis. Study-wide results and limits: The authors found the disease-linked clones to be CD8+ and relatively rare in peripheral blood. Reports say disease-linked clones showed up significantly more in matched ankylosing spondylitis synovial fluid. Seemingly distinctive of ankylosing spondylitis blood was a TCR beta motif formed by eight highly homologous variants.

MiXCR, applied by TCRdb to the 5' RACE reads, yields one record per CDR3 protein. The table has 250,000 to 300,000 distinct CDR3 sequences, 15% to 25% seen once; the top ten hold around 7.8%. The junction had 2 bases not matched to a gene; V was cut back by 4 bases and J by 2 bases. Germline V gives CDR1 SQVTM, CDR2 ANQGSEA. The length of the CDR3 is 13 residues. The rearrangement uses TRBV29-1 and TRBJ2-3, with 8 positions matching TRBD1. This TCR derives from a male donor with ankylosing spondylitis or in good health (not recorded which). Sequencing was performed on blood, either unsorted or a sorted T cell fraction (not recorded which). The CDR3 nucleotides read TGCAGCGTTGGGACAGGGACCACAGATACGCAGTATTTT. Protein sequence: CSVGTGTTDTQYF.